These 23 T cell receptor beta chains were all obtained from the same sample, sequenced in a study of T cells after yellow fever vaccination. One entry per CDR3 protein, called by TCRdb with MiXCR from the 5' RACE reads. The data hold about 300,000 distinct CDR3 sequences, with 3% to 4.5% observed a single time. Sequencing used PBMCs, obtained 5 days after the yellow fever booster vaccination. Every receptor here comes from a man between 18 and 29 years old who received the YFV17D yellow fever vaccine.

The sample holds a few counts of this clonotype. V usage is TRBV19 and J usage is TRBJ2-6; 7 bases line up with TRBD2. Per germline, CDR1 LNHDA and CDR2 SQIVND (reference sequence). V shed 8 bases, J shed 0 bases, and the junction held 13 bases outside the gene matches. The CDR3 contains 18 residues. CDR3 bases: TGTGCCAGTCAACAAGGGGAGGGCATGGCCTCTGGGGCCAACGTCCTGACTTTC. Its translation is CASQQGEGMASGANVLTF.

The chain joins TRBV5-4 to TRBJ1-1, with D unresolved. The CDR3 has 13 amino acids. The germline gives CDR1 SGHNT, CDR2 YYREEE (reference sequence). V was pared by 3 bases and J by 1 base, with 7 bases between. Written as DNA, the CDR3 is TGTGCCAGCAGCTCGAGCGAGAACACTGAAGCTTTCTTT. Translated: CASSSSENTEAFF. The variable domain in full, completed from reference TRBV5-4 and TRBJ1-1, reads ETGVTQSPTHLIKTRGQQVTLRCSSQSGHNTVSWYQQALGQGPQFIFQYYREEENGRGNFPPRFSGLQFPNYSSELNVNALELDDSALYLCASSSSENTEAFFGQGTRLTVV.

The chain couples TRBV18 to TRBJ2-7, with 10 bases aligning to TRBD1. The CDR3 contains 15 residues. Unmatched junction bases numbered 7, after V lost 3 bases and J lost 5 bases. Germline assignment: CDR1 KGHSH and CDR2 LQKENI. The CDR3 reads CASSPRQGARNEQYF. The CDR3 region has the DNA TGTGCCAGCTCACCCCGACAGGGGGCGCGTAACGAGCAGTACTTC.

The chain combines TRBV7-9 with TRBJ1-2; possible D gene TRBD1, 6 bases. CDR1 SEHNR and CDR2 FQNEAQ come from the germline V gene (reference sequence). There are 15 residues in the CDR3. Trimming shortened V by 0 bases and J by 4 bases, and 12 bases separated the two germline ends. The CDR3 DNA is TGTGCCAGCAGCTTAGCGCTGGCAGGGGTCTATGGCTACACCTTC. Its translation is CASSLALAGVYGYTF.

J is TRBJ1-6 and V is TRBV19; 7 bases fit TRBD1. The trim removed 6 bases at V and 4 bases at J, leaving 9 bases unmatched. The germline CDR1 and CDR2 sequences are LNHDA and SQIVND (reference sequence). The CDR3 runs 16 residues. The CDR3 region is CASSSIGTEYNSPLHF. The DNA for the CDR3 is TGTGCCAGTAGCAGCATCGGGACAGAATATAATTCACCCCTCCACTTT. The whole variable domain, filled in from reference TRBV19 and TRBJ1-6, reads DGGITQSPKYLFRKEGQNVTLSCEQNLNHDAMYWYRQDPGQGLRLIYYSQIVNDFQKGDIAEGYSVSREKKESFPLTVTSAQKNPTAFYLCASSSIGTEYNSPLHFGNGTRLTVT.

This clonotype occurred a few times. The chain recombines TRBV7-6 with TRBJ2-5; 7 bases map to TRBD1. The germline V gene has CDR1 SGHVS and CDR2 FNYEAQ. J lost 3 bases, V lost 5 bases, and 6 bases had no gene match. The CDR3 spans 14 residues. The CDR3 DNA is TGTGCCAGCAGCCCGTTGACAGGGAAAGAGACCCAGTACTTC. This translates into CASSPLTGKETQYF.

In this sample, this clonotype turned up many times. The V gene is TRBV6-5, the J gene TRBJ2-7, with TRBD1 identical over 8 bases. The CDR3 runs 17 residues. V shed 4 bases, J shed 2 bases, and the junction held 13 bases outside the gene matches. CDR1 and CDR2 from the germline V gene are MNHEY and SVGAGI. CDR3 coding DNA: TGTGCCAGCAGTTCACGACAGGGGCGGACTACCCCCTACGAGCAGTACTTC. Translated, it gives CASSSRQGRTTPYEQYF.

This clonotype was recorded at least ten times. The V and J genes are TRBV7-9 and TRBJ1-1, with D possibly TRBD1 on 5 matching bases. The germline V gene encodes CDR1 SEHNR and CDR2 FQNEAQ (reference sequence). Trimming left V 5 bases short and J 4 bases short, with 14 bases between. The CDR3 totals 14 residues. CDR3 sequence reads: CASSPLVGGTEAFF. In DNA, the CDR3 is TGTGCCAGCAGCCCTTTAGTCGGGGGCACTGAAGCTTTCTTT. Together with reference TRBV7-9 and TRBJ1-1, the CDR3 gives the full variable domain: DTGVSQNPRHKITKRGQNVTFRCDPISEHNRLYWYRQTLGQGPEFLTYFQNEAQLEKSRLLSDRFSAERPKGSFSTLEIQRTEQGDSAMYLCASSPLVGGTEAFFGQGTRLTVV.

This clonotype appeared many times. V gene TRBV11-2 combines with J gene TRBJ2-2, with a weak D call TRBD2 (5 bases). The germline V gene encodes CDR1 SGHAT and CDR2 FQNNGV. Trimming stripped 5 bases from V and 4 bases from J, with 20 bases between. The CDR3 is made up of 17 amino acids. CDR3 amino acids: CASSLTAGVPFTGELFF. The CDR3 DNA reads as TGTGCCAGCAGCCTGACGGCCGGGGTTCCATTCACCGGGGAGCTGTTTTTT.

In its sample, this clonotype was seen a few times. This chain joins TRBV20-1 and TRBJ1-2; D not resolved. Germline CDR1 DFQATT, CDR2 SNEGSKA (reference sequence). The CDR3 has 12 residues. Trimming took off 8 bases at V and 0 bases at J, with 10 bases between the two ends. The CDR3 DNA sequence: TGCAGTACCGACCCCCCTAACTATGGCTACACCTTC. Translated: CSTDPPNYGYTF.

This clonotype was recorded at least ten times. This chain uses TRBV6-5 with TRBJ2-7; D possibly corresponds to TRBD1 (6 bases). The CDR3 sequence is 14 residues long. With 2 bases removed from V and 5 bases from J, the gap between germline ends came to 13 bases. Germline loops: CDR1 MNHEY, CDR2 SVGAGI. The CDR3 sequence is CASSYSQGTHEQYF. The CDR3 DNA sequence: TGTGCCAGCAGTTACAGTCAGGGGACCCACGAGCAGTACTTC.

This clonotype was counted ten times or more. The rearrangement links TRBV6-2 or TRBV6-3 to TRBJ1-2; D is perhaps TRBD1 (6 bases). Per the germline V gene, CDR1 is MNHEY and CDR2 is SVGEGT. CDR3 length equals 13 residues. V was cut by 8 bases and J by 4 bases, with 14 bases left in between. The CDR3 DNA reads as TGTGCCAGCGGAACCGGGGGGGCCTATGGCTACACCTTC. Amino acids: CASGTGGAYGYTF.

The chain recombines TRBV6-5 with TRBJ2-3, with 9 bases aligning to TRBD2. V was clipped by 3 bases and J by 0 bases; unmatched bases: 10. The CDR3 covers 18 residues. CDR1 is MNHEY and CDR2 is SVGAGI in the germline V gene. Written as DNA, the CDR3 is TGTGCCAGCAGTTATACCATAGCGGGGGCCTCGAGCACAGATACGCAGTATTTT. The encoded protein is CASSYTIAGASSTDTQYF.

The chain is built from TRBV9 and TRBJ1-1; 7 bases are a match to TRBD1. CDR3 size: 12 residues. Germline V gene sequence: CDR1 SGDLS, CDR2 YYNGEE. V lost 3 bases, J lost 8 bases, and 4 bases stayed unmatched. The CDR3 region is CASSGTGEEAFF. The CDR3, as DNA: TGTGCCAGCAGCGGGACAGGCGAAGAAGCTTTCTTT.

This clonotype was counted many times. The rearrangement links TRBV12-3 or TRBV12-4 to TRBJ2-3, with TRBD2 as a possible D gene (6 bases). The CDR3 has 14 residues. The germline V and J ends were trimmed by 8 bases and 4 bases, with 16 bases remaining between them. CDR3 in DNA: TGTGCCAGCGGTTCCCTCAGGGAGGCAGATACGCAGTATTTT. It is translated as CASGSLREADTQYF.

The sample holds a few counts of this clonotype. V is TRBV4-1 and J is TRBJ2-3; D ambiguous. The ends were cut back, 0 bases at V and 0 bases at J, with 7 bases in the middle. In germline, CDR1 is MGHRA, CDR2 YSYEKL. This CDR3 is built from 15 residues. The CDR3 DNA is TGCGCCAGCAGCCAAGAACTTCCAAGCACAGATACGCAGTATTTT. Translation: CASSQELPSTDTQYF.

The chain is built from TRBV5-1 and TRBJ2-3, with TRBD2 matching over 11 bases. The germline V gene encodes CDR1 SGHRS and CDR2 YFSETQ. Trimming at V came to 4 bases and at J to 0 bases, leaving 10 bases not matched to a gene. This CDR3 comprises 18 residues. CDR3 residues: CASSLVAGGITSTDTQYF. The CDR3 nucleotides are TGCGCCAGCAGCCTAGTAGCGGGGGGGATCACTAGCACAGATACGCAGTATTTT.

This clonotype was counted at least ten times. The genes are TRBV3-1 and TRBJ2-2; 8 positions match TRBD2. CDR3 length: 21 residues. Trimming cost V 2 bases and J 6 bases; bases outside gene matches: 23. Germline loops: CDR1 LGHDT, CDR2 YNNKEL (reference sequence). The CDR3 nucleotides read TGTGCCAGCAGCCAACTTTTCGGCGGGGGGTCGTTATCCCTTACGGCCGGGGAGCTGTTTTTT. It translates to CASSQLFGGGSLSLTAGELFF. Filled out from reference TRBV3-1 and TRBJ2-2, the complete variable domain reads DTAVSQTPKYLVTQMGNDKSIKCEQNLGHDTMYWYKQDSKKFLKIMFSYNNKELIINETVPNRFSPKSPDKAHLNLHINSLELGDSAVYFCASSQLFGGGSLSLTAGELFFGEGSRLTVL.

This clonotype was counted between two and nine times. The chain uses TRBV5-6 and TRBJ1-2, with TRBD1 matching over 10 bases. The CDR3 runs 17 residues. The trim removed 4 bases at V and 8 bases at J, leaving 17 bases unmatched. The germline CDR1 and CDR2 sequences are SGHDT and YYEEEE. CDR3 protein: CASSATRDRGAHGGYTF. The CDR3 DNA sequence: TGTGCCAGCAGCGCAACCCGGGACAGGGGTGCTCATGGGGGCTACACCTTC.

V usage is TRBV15 and J usage is TRBJ2-1; the D is unclear. Per the germline V gene, CDR1 is LNHNV and CDR2 is YYDKDF (reference sequence). Trimming left V 0 bases short and J 6 bases short, with 12 bases between. The CDR3 loop spans 15 amino acids. The CDR3 sequence is CATSRDRTSANEQFF. CDR3 coding DNA: TGTGCCACCAGCAGAGATCGGACCTCCGCCAATGAGCAGTTCTTC.

This clonotype was found many times. V gene TRBV12-3 or TRBV12-4 combines with J gene TRBJ2-7, with D maybe TRBD2 (6 bases). The CDR3 has 15 amino acids. V was clipped by 1 base and J by 4 bases, with 14 bases between them. CDR3 protein: CASSLEAGGGYEQYV. CDR3 DNA sequence: TGTGCCAGCAGTTTAGAGGCCGGGGGTGGGTACGAGCAGTACGTC.

This clonotype showed up many times. The DNA for the CDR3 is TGTGCCAGCTTTCGACTCTTAACCACAGATACGCAGTATTTT. Translation gives CASFRLLTTDTQYF. This chain uses TRBV5-6 with TRBJ2-3; no clear D. The germline V gene has CDR1 SGHDT and CDR2 YYEEEE. The CDR3 is 14 amino acids. V was shortened by 7 bases and J by 2 bases, with 14 bases between the two germline ends.

The V gene is TRBV5-1, the J gene TRBJ1-2; D perhaps matches TRBD1 (6 bases). Germline CDR1 and CDR2: SGHRS and YFSETQ. The CDR3 is 14 amino acids. V lost 4 bases and J 5 bases, leaving 15 bases between the germline ends. The CDR3 DNA follows: TGCGCCAGCAGCATACGGGGGGCGAGGTATGGCTACACCTTC. As protein: CASSIRGARYGYTF.